This T cell receptor beta chain derives from a study of T cells in Graves' hyperthyroidism and ophthalmopathy. RNA transcripts served as the template for amplifying TCR beta CDR3 regions. First-round RT-PCR of the TCR CDR3 relied on the HTBI primer set. TCRdb fed the multiplex PCR reads into MiXCR, producing one record per CDR3 protein. The sample contains roughly 500,000 distinct CDR3 sequences, roughly 13% of which appear only once. With 9 bases removed from V and 2 bases from J, the gap between germline ends came to 13 bases. The CDR3 covers 13 residues. Germline loops: CDR1 KGHDR, CDR2 SFDVKD. The receptor comes from a woman aged 25 to 39 with Graves' hyperthyroidism that later progressed to Graves' ophthalmopathy. This sequence joins TRBV24-1 and TRBJ2-7, with a weak D call TRBD1 (5 bases). Sequences were obtained from blood. The CDR3 bases are TGTGCCACCTCGGACAAATTAACCTACGAGCAGTACTTC. Amino acids: CATSDKLTYEQYF.